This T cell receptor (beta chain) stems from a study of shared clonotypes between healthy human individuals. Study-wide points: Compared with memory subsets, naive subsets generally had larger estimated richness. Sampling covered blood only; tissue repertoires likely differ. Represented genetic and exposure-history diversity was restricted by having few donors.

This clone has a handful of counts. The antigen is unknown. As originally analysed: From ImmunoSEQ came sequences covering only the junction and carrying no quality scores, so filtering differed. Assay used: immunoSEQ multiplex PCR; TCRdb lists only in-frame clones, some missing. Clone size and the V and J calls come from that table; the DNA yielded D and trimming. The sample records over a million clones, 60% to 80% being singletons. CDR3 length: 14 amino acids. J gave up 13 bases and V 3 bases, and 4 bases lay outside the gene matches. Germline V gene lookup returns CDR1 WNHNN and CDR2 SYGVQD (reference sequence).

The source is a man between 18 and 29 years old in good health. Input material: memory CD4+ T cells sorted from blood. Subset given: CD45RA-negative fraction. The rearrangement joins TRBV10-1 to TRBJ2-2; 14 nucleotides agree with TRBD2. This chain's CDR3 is CASSEGLAGGRLFF. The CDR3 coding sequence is TGCGCCAGCAGTGAAGGACTAGCGGGGGGTAGGCTGTTTTTT.